Each of the 29 T cell receptor beta chains below was sequenced from the same sample in a study of cytotoxic CD8 clonotypes in ibrutinib-treated CLL. Sequencing was performed with immunoSEQ multiplex PCR; in TCRdb, only in-frame clones are kept and a portion is missing. The sample yields roughly 200,000 clones, more than 65% seen once. The sequences come from PBMCs, collected after 12 months of ibrutinib treatment. These receptors came from a human donor with chronic lymphocytic leukemia.

This clone appeared a single time. This rearrangement joins TRBV29-1 to TRBJ1-1; no clear D. Per the germline V gene, CDR1 is SQVTM and CDR2 is ANQGSEA. CDR3 size: 13 residues. V was clipped by 6 bases and J by 9 bases, with 20 bases between them. Here the CDR3 reads CSVEVVSDRKAFF. Here the CDR3 DNA reads TGCAGCGTGGAGGTCGTTTCGGATAGGAAAGCTTTCTTT.

The chain couples TRBV19 to TRBJ2-4, with TRBD1 matching 7 bases. Germline trimming cut 7 bases from V and 1 base from J; bases unmatched to any gene: 4. CDR3 length equals 14 residues. Looked up from germline, CDR1 is LNHDA and CDR2 is SQIVND (reference sequence). The CDR3 DNA reads as TGTGCCAGTAACAGGGGTTTCGCCAAAAACATTCAGTACTTC. Amino acid sequence: CASNRGFAKNIQYF.

V and J are TRBV28 and TRBJ2-7, with unresolved D. In germline, CDR1 is MDHEN, CDR2 SYDVKM. This CDR3 spans 13 amino acids. V shed 6 bases and J shed 1 base, with 10 bases lying between them. In nucleotides, the CDR3 is TGTGCCAGCAGCCCGCCCCTTTCCTACGAGCAGTACTTC. Translation gives CASSPPLSYEQYF.

This chain uses TRBV21-1 with TRBJ2-2; the D segment call TRBD1 is taken from the table without a DNA check. TRBV21-1 is reported as a pseudogene. The CDR3 spans 18 residues. CDR3 DNA sequence: TGTGCCAGCAGCAAAGACCCCCGGGACAGGGGTTGCGCTGGGGAGCTGTTTTTT. Translating it yields CASSKDPRDRGCAGELFF.

The chain links TRBV5-1 to TRBJ1-4; TRBD1 matches 11 bases. The germline V gene has CDR1 SGHRS and CDR2 YFSETQ. The CDR3 contains 16 residues. The V gene end was trimmed by 4 bases and the J gene end by 8 bases; junction bases not matched to a gene: 10. The DNA of the CDR3 is TGCGCCAGCAGCCCTGACCCCGGGACAGGGGGAGAAAAACTGTTTTTT. As protein: CASSPDPGTGGEKLFF.

This chain uses TRBV6-5 with TRBJ1-1; D is unclear. Germline CDR1 and CDR2: MNHEY and SVGAGI. With 2 bases removed from V and 4 bases from J, the gap between germline ends came to 11 bases. The CDR3 has 14 residues. The CDR3 bases are TGTGCCAGCAGTTACCAGGACGGGAGCACTGAAGCTTTCTTT. This encodes CASSYQDGSTEAFF.

The rearrangement joins TRBV5-1 to TRBJ2-5; a possible D gene is TRBD2 (5 bases). Germline V CDR1 and CDR2: SGHRS, YFSETQ. The germline V and J ends were trimmed by 0 bases and 4 bases, with 10 bases remaining between them. The CDR3 covers 14 residues. The CDR3 nucleotides are TGCGCCAGCAGCTTGGCCGGCGGGTCAGAGACCCAGTACTTC. Its translation is CASSLAGGSETQYF.

The chain joins TRBV2 to TRBJ2-7; no firm D call. Trimming removed 2 bases from V and 4 bases from J, with 6 bases in between. CDR1 is SNHLY and CDR2 is FYNNEI in the germline V gene. The CDR3 loop spans 12 amino acids. CDR3 loop: CASSESRYEQYF. CDR3 nucleotides: TGTGCCAGCAGTGAATCCCGGTACGAGCAGTACTTC.

This clone was counted only a few times. The CDR3 DNA is TGTGCCAGCACTCCTAGCCCAAGCCGCCCCGAGCAGTACTTC. This translates into CASTPSPSRPEQYF. The V and J genes are TRBV11-3 and TRBJ2-7, with TRBD2 as a possible D gene (5 bases). Trimming cost V 7 bases and J 6 bases, with 19 bases left between them. Germline CDR1 is SGHNT and CDR2 is YENEEA. The CDR3 has 14 amino acids.

This clone was seen more than once but under ten times. The CDR3 region is CASSLVGDPTIYF. CDR3 sequence (DNA): TGCGCCAGCAGCTTGGTCGGGGACCCCACCATATATTTT. This chain uses TRBV5-1 with TRBJ1-3, with D perhaps TRBD1 (5 bases). The CDR3 sequence is 13 residues long. The germline CDR1 and CDR2 sequences are SGHRS and YFSETQ. V shed 0 bases and J shed 9 bases, with 10 bases lying between them. The full variable domain, completed using reference TRBV5-1 and TRBJ1-3, is KAGVTQTPRYLIKTRGQQVTLSCSPISGHRSVSWYQQTPGQGLQFLFEYFSETQRNKGNFPGRFSGRQFSNSRSEMNVSTLELGDSALYLCASSLVGDPTIYFGEGSWLTVV.

The V call is TRBV27, the J call TRBJ2-6; 13 nucleotides match TRBD2. From germline, CDR1 is MNHEY and CDR2 SMNVEV (reference sequence). The CDR3 extends over 20 amino acids. The trim removed 2 bases at V and 1 base at J, leaving 8 bases unmatched. The DNA of the CDR3 is TGTGCCAGCAGTTTACGCCTTTCGACTAGCGGGAGGTCTGGGGCCAACGTCCTGACTTTC. It yields the protein CASSLRLSTSGRSGANVLTF. The whole variable domain, remainder taken from reference TRBV27 and TRBJ2-6, is EAQVTQNPRYLITVTGKKLTVTCSQNMNHEYMSWYRQDPGLGLRQIYYSMNVEVTDKGDVPEGYKVSRKEKRNFPLILESPSPNQTSLYFCASSLRLSTSGRSGANVLTFGAGSRLTVL.

In this sample, this clone turned up once. The CDR3 is CAWSVHPPGTEAFF. CDR3 bases: TGTGCCTGGAGTGTACATCCACCAGGGACTGAAGCTTTCTTT. The chain has TRBV30 and TRBJ1-1; D possibly corresponds to TRBD1 (5 bases). The CDR3 length is 14 residues. V gave up 0 bases and J gave up 5 bases, with 13 bases separating them. Germline values: CDR1 GTSNPN, CDR2 SVGIG (reference sequence).

This clone is a singleton in its sample. The J gene is TRBJ1-5, the V gene TRBV30, with TRBD1 as a possible D gene (5 bases). The CDR3 is made up of 16 amino acids. The V end was cut by 2 bases, the J end by 2 bases, with 16 bases between. From germline, CDR1 is GTSNPN and CDR2 SVGIG (reference sequence). The CDR3 DNA sequence: TGTGCCTGGAGTTCCGGGGCAAGGGGCGGCAATCAGCCCCAGCATTTT. Encoded protein: CAWSSGARGGNQPQHF.

The chain recombines TRBV18 with TRBJ1-3, with D possibly matching TRBD1 (5 bases). With 9 bases removed from V and 2 bases from J, the gap between germline ends came to 14 bases. This CDR3 has 14 residues. CDR1 is KGHSH, CDR2 LQKENI, per germline. CDR3 loop: CASSPGVTGNTIYF. In DNA, the CDR3 is TGTGCCAGTTCCCCGGGGGTGACTGGAAACACCATATATTTT.

The V gene is TRBV7-9, the J gene TRBJ1-4; D is undetermined. Trimming removed 4 bases from V and 4 bases from J, with 16 bases in between. Germline V gene lookup returns CDR1 SEHNR and CDR2 FQNEAQ (reference sequence). CDR3 length: 16 residues. The CDR3 DNA reads as TGTGCCAGCAGCTACTTGATAGGGCCCAATAATGAAAAACTGTTTTTT. As protein: CASSYLIGPNNEKLFF.

This clone occurred once. The chain uses TRBV5-8 and TRBJ2-7; D call uncertain. V was trimmed by 0 bases and J by 3 bases, leaving 13 bases between them. Germline V CDR1 and CDR2: SGHTS, YDEGEE. CDR3 length: 15 amino acids. Here the CDR3 reads CASSLVGYPLYEQYF. The CDR3 nucleotides read TGTGCCAGCAGCTTGGTGGGGTATCCCCTCTACGAGCAGTACTTC.

The rearrangement joins TRBV28 to TRBJ1-2; D gene ambiguous. This CDR3 has 14 amino acids. The V end was cut by 3 bases, the J end by 0 bases, with 8 bases between. The germline CDR1 and CDR2 sequences are MDHEN and SYDVKM. Here the CDR3 reads CASSFGTTNYGYTF. Written as DNA, the CDR3 is TGTGCCAGCAGTTTCGGAACGACTAACTATGGCTACACCTTC.

The chain carries TRBV9 and TRBJ1-3, with D possibly TRBD1 on 6 matching bases. The CDR3 is 15 residues long. In germline, CDR1 is SGDLS, CDR2 YYNGEE. Between the trimmed V and J ends, which lost 3 bases and 0 bases, there was a span of 10 bases. CDR3 bases: TGTGCCAGCAGCGCGGGACAAATCTCTGGAAACACCATATATTTT. Translation: CASSAGQISGNTIYF.

The V and J genes are TRBV4-1 and TRBJ1-5, with 7 bases lining up with TRBD1. CDR1 is MGHRA and CDR2 is YSYEKL in the germline V gene. The ends lost 3 bases at V and 2 bases at J; junction bases unmatched: 7. The CDR3 length is 16 residues. The CDR3 DNA reads TGCGCCAGCAGCCAGACAGGGCTCTTTGGCAATCAGCCCCAGCATTTT. Translated: CASSQTGLFGNQPQHF.

This clone was seen more than once but under ten times. The chain combines TRBV7-8 with TRBJ2-5; D uncertain. V was shortened by 2 bases and J by 2 bases, with 12 bases between the two germline ends. Germline CDR1 and CDR2: SGHVS and FQNEAQ. The length of the CDR3 is 15 residues. The CDR3 nucleotides are TGTGCCAGCAGCTTACGGCCACCGTTACAAGAGACCCAGTACTTC. Its protein product is CASSLRPPLQETQYF.

This clone turned up a few times. V is TRBV6-6 and J is TRBJ2-7; no clear D. The ends were cut back, 0 bases at V and 3 bases at J, with 9 bases in the middle. This CDR3 is built from 14 residues. Per germline, CDR1 MNHNY and CDR2 SVGAGI (reference sequence). CDR3 DNA sequence: TGTGCCAGCAGTTACTCGGAGCGCCGCTACGAGCAGTACTTC. Protein: CASSYSERRYEQYF.

The CDR3 region has the DNA TGTGCCAGCAGCGCACAGGCCGGCTACGAGCAGTACTTC. It codes for CASSAQAGYEQYF. J is TRBJ2-7 and V is TRBV6-5; tentative D call: TRBD1 (5 bases). The length of the CDR3 is 13 residues. From germline, CDR1 is MNHEY and CDR2 SVGAGI. Trimming pared 6 bases from V and 3 bases from J, leaving 12 bases between.

This chain links TRBV19 with TRBJ1-2; possible D gene TRBD1, 5 bases. Germline loops: CDR1 LNHDA, CDR2 SQIVND (reference sequence). The CDR3 is 16 residues long. V dropped 5 bases and J dropped 0 bases, with 16 bases sitting between them. Here the CDR3 DNA reads TGTGCCAGTAGTCCCCGACAAGGGGTTACTAACTATGGCTACACCTTC. It yields the protein CASSPRQGVTNYGYTF.

This rearrangement joins TRBV5-6 to TRBJ1-5, with D unresolved. This CDR3 spans 16 amino acids. Germline-derived CDR1 and CDR2 are SGHDT and YYEEEE. V was trimmed by 8 bases and J by 6 bases, leaving 24 bases between them. CDR3 loop: CASVIWTALGTQPQHF. The CDR3 DNA is TGTGCCAGTGTTATTTGGACTGCCCTCGGCACTCAGCCCCAGCATTTT. The whole variable domain, remainder taken from reference TRBV5-6 and TRBJ1-5, is DAGVTQSPTHLIKTRGQQVTLRCSPKSGHDTVSWYQQALGQGPQFIFQYYEEEERQRGNFPDRFSGHQFPNYSSELNVNALLLGDSALYLCASVIWTALGTQPQHFGDGTRLSIL.

The rearrangement uses TRBV5-1 and TRBJ2-5, with 9 bases fitting TRBD2. Per germline, CDR1 SGHRS and CDR2 YFSETQ. Trimming at V came to 1 base and at J to 5 bases, leaving 3 bases not matched to a gene. There are 14 residues in the CDR3. The CDR3: CASSLLAGGETQYF. CDR3 DNA: TGCGCCAGCAGCTTGCTCGCGGGGGGGGAGACCCAGTACTTC.

CDR3 region: CAWSAGTGNTIYF. As DNA, the CDR3 is TGTGCCTGGAGTGCCGGGACTGGAAACACCATATATTTT. This chain uses TRBV30 with TRBJ1-3; D not certain. The CDR3 runs 13 residues. Germline CDR1 is GTSNPN and CDR2 is SVGIG (reference sequence). V was cut by 1 base and J by 2 bases, with 6 bases left in between.

This chain joins TRBV27 and TRBJ2-7; maybe TRBD2 (6 bases). This CDR3 spans 13 amino acids. Germline values: CDR1 MNHEY, CDR2 SMNVEV (reference sequence). V was pared by 1 base and J by 4 bases, with 8 bases between. CDR3 in amino acids: CASSLFAGYEQYF. CDR3 coding DNA: TGTGCCAGCAGTTTATTTGCGGGATACGAGCAGTACTTC.

V usage is TRBV6-5 and J usage is TRBJ2-7; D is possibly TRBD1 or TRBD2 (5 bases each). From germline, CDR1 is MNHEY and CDR2 SVGAGI. This CDR3 contains 13 residues. Trimming stripped 7 bases from V and 0 bases from J, with 10 bases between. CDR3 DNA: TGTGCCAGCACTCGGGGCAGCTCCTACGAGCAGTACTTC. Translation gives CASTRGSSYEQYF.

This chain uses TRBV30 with TRBJ2-7, with 11 bases lining up with TRBD2. The ends lost 6 bases at V and 9 bases at J; junction bases unmatched: 7. Germline CDR1 and CDR2: GTSNPN and SVGIG (reference sequence). This CDR3 region has 12 residues. The CDR3 coding sequence is TGTGCCTGCACTAGCGGGAGTGCTTTGCAGTACTTC. Protein: CACTSGSALQYF.